This T cell receptor beta chain was documented in a study of T cells in Graves' hyperthyroidism and ophthalmopathy (dated by TCRdb to the late 2010s). Broadly, across the study: Peripheral blood was sampled at the time of initial diagnosis, prior to any treatment. A discovery cohort of 95 to 100 patients, about 43 with Graves' ophthalmopathy and 57 with stable Graves' hyperthyroidism, was used to find distinguishing TCR V-J signatures. An independent validation cohort of around 19 hyperthyroidism patients and approximately 15 patients who later progressed to ophthalmopathy tested prospective prediction of ophthalmopathy. The 100 or so discovery patients were randomly divided into training and test sets at a 7:3 ratio. The study also compared thyroid tissue and blood T-cell repertoires from several Graves' hyperthyroidism patients. Once sampling was done, hyperthyroidism patients were given methimazole at a starting dose of 30 mg daily, whereas ophthalmopathy patients were given high-dose intravenous methylprednisolone. TCR Vbeta CDR3 sequencing of roughly 140 peripheral blood samples (over 40 ophthalmopathy, around 80 hyperthyroidism and around 17 progressor patients) is reported in the paper.

Amplification of TCR beta CDR3 regions was carried out from RNA transcripts. The TCR CDR3 was subjected to a first round of RT-PCR using the HTBI primer set and the Qiagen OneStep RT-PCR kit. Libraries were constructed in a second round of multiplex PCR, after which size selection and purification were performed. Libraries were sequenced paired-end with 100 bp reads on an Illumina HiSeq2000. Per the source publication's procedure: SOAPnuke was used to process the raw data, with reads discarded if the reads contained adapters or uncalled bases, had a mean Phred below 15, or lacked an exact constant-primer or identifier match. High-quality paired reads were merged using COPE v1.2.5, and each unique nucleotide sequence was defined as a clonotype. Clonotypes were aligned to IMGT TRBV, TRBD and TRBJ reference segments using MiTCR v1.1. Analysis was restricted to V-J combinations with a frequency above 0.0001, which covered roughly 99% of repertoires. A TCS score was defined as the ratio of F50 (clonal expansion) to E x V (chaos), with BLOSUM62-based TCRdist applied between CDR3 peptides within each V-J. Welch's t-statistics and random forest reduced approximately 520 V-J features to 13, which were used in a naive Bayes classifier (R e1071). In TCRdb, the public reads were trimmed at Q25 with fastp and aligned with MiXCR, with productive beta chains retained. Rows with one shared CDR3 protein collapse into an entry with the most common genes and DNA. TCRdb assigned the V and J calls; the authors' analysis was not used. In this sample the table shows over 150,000 distinct CDR3 sequences, around a sixth of which occur a single time. The top ten clonotypes cover roughly 55% of the sample.

Findings and caveats that apply to the study as a whole: Blood samples also contained most of the expanded thyroid clonotypes (frequency above 0.001), which suggests that blood repertoires may reflect thyroid immune responses. In validation, the model predicted progression to ophthalmopathy with approximately 71% sensitivity and less than 75% specificity, a median of around 6.6 months before onset. Sample size was not statistically predetermined, and blinding of investigators to group allocation was not performed. A 13 V-J signature model separated ophthalmopathy from stable hyperthyroidism, with about 90% sensitivity and roughly 82% specificity in cross-validation and 80%/75% in testing.

Stable Graves' hyperthyroidism was defined as no progression to ophthalmopathy during 18 months of follow-up. Hyperthyroidism patients were newly diagnosed, with disease duration under 2 months, and aged 18 to 65 years. Exclusion was applied to patients with uncontrolled infections, other autoimmune diseases, pregnancy or lactation. Diagnoses were based on clinical symptoms, serum thyroxine and TRAb, thyroid ultrasound and orbital computed tomography. Ficoll-Paque density gradient centrifugation was used to isolate PBMCs from approximately 10 ml of fresh peripheral blood. Total RNA was extracted with Trizol reagent, and quality was checked on an Agilent 2100 Bioanalyzer. CDR3 length: 17 amino acids, cysteine to phenylalanine. Only CDR3 DNA is held: 51 bases, read in frame from base 1. Based on the germline V gene (reference sequence), the CDR1 and CDR2 sequences are MNHEY and SMNVEV. V loses 5 bases at its end and J loses 5 bases; junction bases beyond the gene matches: 17.

This clonotype was seen repeatedly, ten times or more. It has no known antigen specificity. No base quality values were provided; no much bigger clone lies one nucleotide off. Sequenced input: blood. The chain is encoded by TRBV27 joined to TRBJ1-2; TRBD1 aligns with 7 central bases. The TCR sequence derives from a woman between 45 and 65 years old with Graves' hyperthyroidism. The DNA sequence follows: TGTGCCAGCAGTCCCTTAAGTCCAGACAGGGCACCATATGGCTACACCTTC. Translated, it reads CASSPLSPDRAPYGYTF.